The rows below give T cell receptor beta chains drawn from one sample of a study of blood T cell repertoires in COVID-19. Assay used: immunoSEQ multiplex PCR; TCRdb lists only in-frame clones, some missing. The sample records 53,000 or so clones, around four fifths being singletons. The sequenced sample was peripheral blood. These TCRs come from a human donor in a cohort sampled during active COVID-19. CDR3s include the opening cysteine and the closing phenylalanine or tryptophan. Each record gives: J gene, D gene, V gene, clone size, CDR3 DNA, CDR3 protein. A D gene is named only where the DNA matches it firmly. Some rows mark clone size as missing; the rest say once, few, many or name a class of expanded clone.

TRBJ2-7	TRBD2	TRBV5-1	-	TGCGCCAGCGGGCGGTCCCTAGCGGGAGATGTGTACGAGCAGTACTTC	CASGRSLAGDVYEQYF
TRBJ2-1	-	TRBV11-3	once	TGTGCCAGCAGCTTGACGGGGGACTCCTACAATGAGCAGTTCTTC	CASSLTGDSYNEQFF
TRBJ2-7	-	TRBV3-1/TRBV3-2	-	TGTGCCAGCAGCCAAGGGGGCCCTAGTCGGATTGAGTCATGG	CASSQGGPSRIESW
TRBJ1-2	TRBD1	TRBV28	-	TGTGCCAGCAGGGCCCTCTCCGGGACAGCTAACAGCTACACCTTC	CASRALSGTANSYTF
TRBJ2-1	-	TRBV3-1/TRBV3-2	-	TGTGCCAGCAGCCTCCTTCGGATGAGGGAGCAGTTCTTC	CASSLLRMREQFF
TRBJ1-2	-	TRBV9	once	TGTGCCAGCAGCGGGACACAGGGTGGCTATGGCTACACCTTC	CASSGTQGGYGYTF
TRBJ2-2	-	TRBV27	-	TGTGCCAGCAGGGACAGCGGGGCTGTGAACACCGGGGAGCTGTTTTTT	CASRDSGAVNTGELFF
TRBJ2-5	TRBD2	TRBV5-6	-	TGTGCCAGCAGCTTAGAGCGGGGGGGCGTCGAGACCCAGTACTTC	CASSLERGGVETQYF
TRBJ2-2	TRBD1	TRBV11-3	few	TGTGCCAGCAGCTCGCAGGGGGCTCAGACCGGGGAGCTGTTTTTT	CASSSQGAQTGELFF
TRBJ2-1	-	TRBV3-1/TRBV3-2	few	TGTGCCAGCAGCCAAGGGTCAAGGCGGCCGCAGTTCTTC	CASSQGSRRPQFF